These T cell receptor beta chains were read from a single sample in a study of T cell responses to AZD1222 COVID-19 vaccine. Data came from immunoSEQ multiplex PCR; TCRdb stores just in-frame clones and leaves some out. Of roughly 180,000 clones listed, under 95% are singletons. The specimen was peripheral blood, collected 28 days after the second AZD1222 dose. These receptors originate from an adult who received the AZD1222 COVID-19 vaccine. Both conserved end residues are part of each CDR3. The D gene is left open where the match is weak. Some rows have no size entry. The others give once, few or many, or a class for an expanded clone.

v_gene	d_gene	abundance	j_gene	CDR3nt	CDR3aa
TRBV6-1	TRBD1	-	TRBJ2-1	TGTGCCAGCAGTGACCGGGACAGGGGAAGTAATGAGCAGTTCTTC	CASSDRDRGSNEQFF
TRBV4-1	TRBD1	-	TRBJ1-4	TGCGCCAGCAGGGCGACAGGGAGTGGGGATGAAAAACTGTTTTTT	CASRATGSGDEKLFF
TRBV27	-	-	TRBJ1-1	TGTGCCAGCAGTTTGATTGGTCGAGGGCAACCAACGGGCACTGAAGCTTTCTTT	CASSLIGRGQPTGTEAFF
TRBV7-7	TRBD1	-	TRBJ2-3	TGTGCTAGCAGCCTAGGTTCAGGGGGTAACACAGATACGCAGTATTTT	CASSLGSGGNTDTQYF
TRBV5-4	TRBD1	once	TRBJ2-6	TGTGCCAGCAGCTCCCGGGACAGGGGGCCCTCTGGGGCCAACGTCCTGACTTTC	CASSSRDRGPSGANVLTF
TRBV24-1	-	-	TRBJ1-2	TGTGCCACCAGTTTTGGGGGTAGCAACTATGGCTACACCTTC	CATSFGGSNYGYTF
TRBV9	-	-	TRBJ1-3	TGTGCCAGCAGCGCCCGGGACCCTGGAAACACCATATATTTT	CASSARDPGNTIYF
TRBV7-9	-	-	TRBJ1-5	TGTGCCAGCAGCTTAGGGGGGGCCGCGCCAACCTGGGATCAGCCCCAGCATTTT	CASSLGGAAPTWDQPQHF
TRBV6-6	-	-	TRBJ1-5	TGTGCCAGCAGCCCGAATCAGCCCCAGCATTTT	CASSPNQPQHF
TRBV27	TRBD1	-	TRBJ1-1	TGTGCCAGCAGTCCCCAGGACAGGGTTGAAGCTTTCTTT	CASSPQDRVEAFF
TRBV5-1	TRBD1	-	TRBJ1-1	TGCGCCAGCATCACGGACAGGGGGGCGAACACTGAAGCTTTCTTT	CASITDRGANTEAFF
TRBV11-3	TRBD1	-	TRBJ2-2	TGTGCCAGCAGCGCTAGACAGGGGGCAAAGACCGGGGAGCTGTTTTTT	CASSARQGAKTGELFF
TRBV10-3	TRBD1	-	TRBJ2-1	TGTGCCATCAGTGAGTCGGGACAGTCTCTTGGTTCCTACAATGAGCAGTTCTTC	CAISESGQSLGSYNEQFF
TRBV5-1	-	once	TRBJ2-7	TGCGCCAGCAGCCCGCGGAATAAGGGGGTCTGGGAGCAGTACTTC	CASSPRNKGVWEQYF
TRBV19	TRBD1	-	TRBJ1-2	TGTGCCAGTAGTGCAGGGGGTGCAGGGGGCCTTGCCTATGGCTACACCTTC	CASSAGGAGGLAYGYTF
TRBV2	-	-	TRBJ1-1	TGTGCCAGCAAGGTGGGTTGGAACACTGAAGCTTTCTTT	CASKVGWNTEAFF
TRBV28	-	-	TRBJ1-2	TGTGCCAGCGGATCGGGGGCGGGCTATGGCTACACCTTC	CASGSGAGYGYTF